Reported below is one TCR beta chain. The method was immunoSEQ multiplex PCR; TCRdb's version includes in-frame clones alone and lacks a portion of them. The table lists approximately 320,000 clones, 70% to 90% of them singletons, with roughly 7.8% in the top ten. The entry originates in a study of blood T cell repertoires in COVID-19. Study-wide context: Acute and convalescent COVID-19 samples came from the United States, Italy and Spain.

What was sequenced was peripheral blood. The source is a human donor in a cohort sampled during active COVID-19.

This CDR3 reads CASSESTSGGAATQYF. CDR3 nucleotides: TGCGCCAGCAGTGAGTCGACTAGCGGGGGGGCGGCTACGCAGTATTTT. The chain joins TRBV10-2 to TRBJ2-3, with TRBD2 matching over 14 bases. Germline CDR1 WSHSY, CDR2 SAAADI. After removal of 0 bases from V and 8 bases from J, the junction contained 4 bases not matched to a gene. The CDR3 is 16 residues long.